The rows below give T cell receptor beta chains drawn from one sample of a study of T cells after yellow fever vaccination. One entry per CDR3 protein results from TCRdb running MiXCR on the 5' RACE reads. The sample includes roughly 96,000 distinct CDR3 sequences, around 9.8% seen only once; the top ten take 16%. The starting material was CD8+ T cells not binding an NS4B(214-222) dextramer, sorted from PBMCs, obtained roughly 15 days after the first yellow fever vaccination. The receptors were gathered from a man between 18 and 35 years old who received the YFV17D yellow fever vaccine. CDR3s include the opening cysteine and the closing phenylalanine or tryptophan. D genes are given only for firm matches. Some rows have no size entry. The others give once, few or many, or a class for an expanded clone.

d_call	v_call	clone_size	j_call	cdr3_aa	cdr3_nt
-	TRBV6-1	-	TRBJ2-7	CASSTGVLAYEQYF	TGTGCCAGCAGTACGGGGGTACTAGCTTACGAGCAGTACTTC
-	TRBV7-9	few	TRBJ2-5	CASSSSSPETQYF	TGTGCCAGCAGCTCGTCGAGCCCGGAGACCCAGTACTTC
-	TRBV11-2	many	TRBJ2-1	CASSLEATSYNEQFF	TGTGCCAGCAGCTTAGAGGCAACCTCCTACAATGAGCAGTTCTTC
TRBD1	TRBV6-1	few	TRBJ2-5	CASSTLGQEAETQYF	TGTGCCAGCAGCACCTTAGGACAGGAGGCGGAGACCCAGTACTTC
TRBD2	TRBV4-1	many	TRBJ2-1	CASSQNPGLAVNEQFF	TGCGCCAGCAGCCAAAATCCGGGACTAGCGGTCAATGAGCAGTTCTTC
-	TRBV9	-	TRBJ2-1	CASSVGSSYNEQFF	TGTGCCAGCAGCGTAGGGAGCTCCTACAATGAGCAGTTCTTC
-	TRBV30	-	TRBJ2-5	CAWSSLHGETQYF	TGTGCCTGGAGTTCCCTGCACGGGGAGACCCAGTACTTC
-	TRBV12-3/TRBV12-4	few	TRBJ2-1	CASKPPTTGPYNEQFF	TGTGCCAGCAAACCCCCCACGACAGGCCCCTACAATGAGCAGTTCTTC
TRBD1	TRBV7-9	many	TRBJ1-1	CASSSGQGNTEAFF	TGTGCCAGCAGCTCGGGACAGGGGAACACTGAAGCTTTCTTT
TRBD2	TRBV10-3	few	TRBJ2-1	CAISPHRAGETYNEQFF	TGTGCCATCAGTCCTCACCGAGCGGGGGAGACCTACAATGAGCAGTTCTTC
TRBD1	TRBV20-1	many	TRBJ2-7	CSARTGTGGLEQYF	TGCAGTGCTAGAACCGGGACAGGGGGCCTCGAGCAGTACTTC
-	TRBV6-5	-	TRBJ1-2	CASSPGQGGYTF	TGTGCCAGCAGTCCCGGACAAGGGGGCTACACCTTC
-	TRBV18	-	TRBJ1-2	CASSPEGMPNYGYTF	TGTGCCAGCTCACCTGAGGGGATGCCCAACTATGGCTACACCTTC
-	TRBV6-2/TRBV6-3	few	TRBJ1-1	CASSYSMGTEAFF	TGTGCCAGCAGTTACTCCATGGGAACTGAAGCTTTCTTT
-	TRBV29-1	many	TRBJ2-2	CSVQKQGNTGELFF	TGCAGCGTTCAAAAACAGGGCAACACCGGGGAGCTGTTTTTT
-	TRBV6-2/TRBV6-3	-	TRBJ2-2	CASSYSAGELFF	TGTGCCAGCAGTTACTCCGCCGGGGAGCTGTTTTTT
TRBD1	TRBV5-1	-	TRBJ1-1	CASSGTGYTEAFF	TGCGCCAGCAGCGGGACAGGTTACACTGAAGCTTTCTTT
-	TRBV5-6	-	TRBJ2-3	CASSLEGGFTDTQYF	TGTGCCAGCAGCTTGGAGGGCGGATTCACAGATACGCAGTATTTT
-	TRBV12-3/TRBV12-4	-	TRBJ2-1	CASSYTRDVDNEQFF	TGTGCCAGCAGTTATACCCGGGACGTAGACAATGAGCAGTTCTTC
TRBD1	TRBV24-1	-	TRBJ2-3	CATSDFGTGSGGYTQYF	TGTGCCACCAGTGATTTTGGGACAGGGTCTGGAGGGTATACGCAGTATTTT
TRBD1	TRBV12-3/TRBV12-4	-	TRBJ2-7	CASSGTGGAWREQYF	TGTGCCAGCAGTGGTACAGGGGGTGCCTGGAGGGAGCAGTACTTC
-	TRBV6-5	few	TRBJ1-2	CASRPQGGGVNYGYTF	TGTGCCAGCAGACCCCAGGGTGGGGGGGTAAACTATGGCTACACCTTC
-	TRBV6-2/TRBV6-3	-	TRBJ1-5	CASSYGSFKQPQHF	TGTGCCAGCAGTTACGGAAGCTTCAAGCAGCCCCAGCATTTT
-	TRBV7-9	few	TRBJ1-5	CASSLGTDQPQHF	TGTGCCAGCAGCTTAGGTACAGATCAGCCCCAGCATTTT
-	TRBV4-1	-	TRBJ2-3	CASSQAGQGPDTQYF	TGCGCCAGCAGCCAAGCCGGTCAGGGCCCAGATACGCAGTATTTT
-	TRBV2	few	TRBJ2-6	CASAFGRGGANVLTF	TGTGCCAGCGCCTTCGGGCGGGGTGGGGCCAACGTCCTGACTTTC
-	TRBV6-1	many	TRBJ1-2	CASSDGEYGYTF	TGTGCCAGCAGTGACGGGGAGTATGGCTACACCTTC
-	TRBV7-9	-	TRBJ2-1	CASSPASGARIEQFF	TGTGCCAGCAGCCCCGCCTCCGGGGCACGAATTGAGCAGTTCTTC